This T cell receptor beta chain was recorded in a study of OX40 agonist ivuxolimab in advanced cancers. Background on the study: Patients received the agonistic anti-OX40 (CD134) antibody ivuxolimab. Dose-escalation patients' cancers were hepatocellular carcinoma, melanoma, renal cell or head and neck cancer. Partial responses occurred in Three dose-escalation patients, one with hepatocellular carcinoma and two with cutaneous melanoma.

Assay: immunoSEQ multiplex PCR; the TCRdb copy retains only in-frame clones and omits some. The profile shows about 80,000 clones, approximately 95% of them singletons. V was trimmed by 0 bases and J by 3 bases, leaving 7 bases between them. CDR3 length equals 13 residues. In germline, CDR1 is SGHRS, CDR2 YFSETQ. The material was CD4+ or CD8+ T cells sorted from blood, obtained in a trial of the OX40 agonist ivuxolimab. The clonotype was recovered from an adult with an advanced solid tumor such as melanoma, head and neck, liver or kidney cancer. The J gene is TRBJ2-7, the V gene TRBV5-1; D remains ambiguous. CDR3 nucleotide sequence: TGCGCCAGCAGCTTGGCTGTTAACTACGAGCAGTACTTC. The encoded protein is CASSLAVNYEQYF.